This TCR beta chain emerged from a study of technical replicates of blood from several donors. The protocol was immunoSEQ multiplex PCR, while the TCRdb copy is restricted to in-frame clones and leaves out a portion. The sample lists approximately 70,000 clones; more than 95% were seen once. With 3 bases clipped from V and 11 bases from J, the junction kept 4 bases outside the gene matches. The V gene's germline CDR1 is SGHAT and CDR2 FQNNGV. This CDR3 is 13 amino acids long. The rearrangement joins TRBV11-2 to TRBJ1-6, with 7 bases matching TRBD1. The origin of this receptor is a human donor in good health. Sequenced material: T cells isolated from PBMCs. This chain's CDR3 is CASSFSRGAPLHF. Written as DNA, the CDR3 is TGTGCCAGCAGCTTTAGCAGGGGGGCACCCCTCCACTTT.